This T cell receptor (beta chain) was captured by sequencing in a study of blood T cell repertoires in COVID-19. A Seattle source enrolled patients during active infection and followed them longitudinally. This CDR3 is 13 amino acids long. CDR1 MGHDK and CDR2 SYGVNS come from the germline V gene. Deletions cut 5 bases from V and 7 bases from J, with 9 bases between. Authors' processing steps: Reference gene primer amplification yielded estimated nucleated cell counts. Measured with immunoSEQ multiplex PCR; TCRdb has only the in-frame clones, and not every one. Clone size and V and J calls were adopted from that table, with D and trimming inferred from the DNA. The sample gives just over 350,000 clones, 80% to 90% of which show up once; about 7% is in the top ten.

The V and J genes are TRBV25-1 and TRBJ1-6; D is perhaps TRBD1 (6 bases). This sequence originates from an older woman with COVID-19, enrolled during active disease. The specimen was peripheral blood. As DNA, the CDR3 is TGTGCCAGCAGTATTCAGGGGAATTCACCCCTCCACTTT. Amino acid sequence: CASSIQGNSPLHF.